This T cell receptor beta chain was identified during a study of T cell responses to AZD1222 COVID-19 vaccine. Points from the study as a whole: Clonal diversity was possibly underestimated, and the donors were mostly white British, with more females. Recipients of two AZD1222 doses showed rising Spike-specific TCR breadth and depth.

Comments on this clone: Antigen specificity is unknown.

Germline CDR1 is MNHEY and CDR2 is SMNVEV (reference sequence). There are 15 residues in the CDR3. Deletions cut 4 bases from V and 6 bases from J, with 19 bases between. The assay was immunoSEQ multiplex PCR, and TCRdb's table has in-frame clones only and misses some. The data show approximately 170,000 clones, 80% to 90% seen once. This material consisted of peripheral blood, taken on day 0 of AZD1222 vaccination. The receptor's source is an adult in good health. The chain employs TRBV27 and TRBJ2-7; D possibly matches TRBD1 or TRBD2 (5 bases each). DNA for the CDR3: TGTGCCAGCAGTTCCCTGTTGAGGGGCTTGGGCGAGCAGTACTTC. Encoded protein: CASSSLLRGLGEQYF.